This T cell receptor (beta chain) was found in a study of T cell repertoires in cytomegalovirus infection. Turning to the study itself: Alongside well-studied HLA-B-restricted CMV epitopes, recently identified HLA-C-restricted CMV epitopes were also used. Shared public TCR beta signatures pointed to both CMV infection and a matching HLA type.

From the reads, TCRdb called clonotypes with MiXCR, one entry per CDR3 protein. The sample records 75,000 to 100,000 distinct CDR3 sequences, under 55% being singletons. A remark on this clonotype: Its antigen is unknown.

CDR1 is SGHVS and CDR2 is FQNEAQ in the germline V gene. The CDR3 is 17 amino acids. The trim removed 8 bases at V and 5 bases at J, leaving 16 bases unmatched. The clonotype comes from a human donor in good health (CMV status not recorded). Some clones in this sample may be carry-over from other donors' samples. This chain links TRBV7-8 with TRBJ2-3, with TRBD2 matching over 10 bases. The material sequenced was CD8+ T cells from cultured PBMCs, taken from culture after CMV antigen stimulation. The DNA for the CDR3 is TGTGCCAGCGTACCCAGGGCCAGCGGGGGGGCTTTAGATACGCAGTATTTT. Protein: CASVPRASGGALDTQYF.